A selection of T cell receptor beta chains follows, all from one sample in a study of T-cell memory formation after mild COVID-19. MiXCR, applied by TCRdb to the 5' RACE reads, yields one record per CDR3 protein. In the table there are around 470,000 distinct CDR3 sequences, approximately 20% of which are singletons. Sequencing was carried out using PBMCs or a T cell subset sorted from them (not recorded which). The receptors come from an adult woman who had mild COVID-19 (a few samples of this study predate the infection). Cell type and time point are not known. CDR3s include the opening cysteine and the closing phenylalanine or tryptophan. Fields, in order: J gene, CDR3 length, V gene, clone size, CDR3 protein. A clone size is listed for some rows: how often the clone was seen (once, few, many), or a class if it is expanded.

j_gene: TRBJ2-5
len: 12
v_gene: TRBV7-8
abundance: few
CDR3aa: CASRGLAGGEYF

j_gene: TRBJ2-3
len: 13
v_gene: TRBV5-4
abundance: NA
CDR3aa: CASKPAVRDTQYF

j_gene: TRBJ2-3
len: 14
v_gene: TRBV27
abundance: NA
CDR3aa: CASSSTGWTDTQYF

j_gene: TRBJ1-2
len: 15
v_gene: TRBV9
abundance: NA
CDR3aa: CASSVEGRSHYGYTF

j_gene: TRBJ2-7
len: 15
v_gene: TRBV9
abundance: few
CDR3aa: CASSPRSSATYEQYF

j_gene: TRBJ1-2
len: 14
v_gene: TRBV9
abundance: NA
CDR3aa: CASSSSRGNYGYTF

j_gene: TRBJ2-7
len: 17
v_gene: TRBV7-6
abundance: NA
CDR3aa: CASSLGYGGGSSYEQYF

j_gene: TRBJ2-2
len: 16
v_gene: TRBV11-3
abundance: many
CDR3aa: CASSPGDFRDTGELFF

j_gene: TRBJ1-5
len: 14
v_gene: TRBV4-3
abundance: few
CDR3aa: CASSQAVSNQPQHF

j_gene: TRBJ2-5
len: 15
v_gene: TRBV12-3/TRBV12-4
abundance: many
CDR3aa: CASSRSDRQTETQYF

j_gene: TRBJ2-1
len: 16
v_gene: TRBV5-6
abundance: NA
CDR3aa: CASSLPRQGPYNEQFF

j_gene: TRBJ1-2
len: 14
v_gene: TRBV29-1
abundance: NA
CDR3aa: CSVGTVATLSGYTF

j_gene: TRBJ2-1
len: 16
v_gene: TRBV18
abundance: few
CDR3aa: CASSPAILADYNEQFF

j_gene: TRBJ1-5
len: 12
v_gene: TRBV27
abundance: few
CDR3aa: CASRQGGQPQHF

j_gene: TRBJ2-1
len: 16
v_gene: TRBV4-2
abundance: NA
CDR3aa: CASSQVAGGPYNEQFF

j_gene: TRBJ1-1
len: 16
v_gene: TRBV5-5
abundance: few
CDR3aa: CASRPGQGPVNTEAFF

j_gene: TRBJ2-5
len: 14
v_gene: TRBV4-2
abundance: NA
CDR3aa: CASSQGSGQETQYF

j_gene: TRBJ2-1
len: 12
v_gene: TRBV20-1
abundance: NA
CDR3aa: CSVGGSYNEQFF

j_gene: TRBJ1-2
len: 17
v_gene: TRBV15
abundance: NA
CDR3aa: CATSEEGTSARGYGYTF

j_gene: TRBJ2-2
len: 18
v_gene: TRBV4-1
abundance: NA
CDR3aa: CASSPVIGAGGSTGELFF

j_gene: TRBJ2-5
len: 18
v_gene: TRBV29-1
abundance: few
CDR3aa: CSVGAGTSGDTRKETQYF

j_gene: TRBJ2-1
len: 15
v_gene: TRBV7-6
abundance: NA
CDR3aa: CASSTPGGVYNEQFF

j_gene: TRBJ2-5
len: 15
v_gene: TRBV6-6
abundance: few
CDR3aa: CASSYGGHYQETQYF